This section outlines one TCR beta chain sequence together with its context. This specimen comes from a study of cytomegalovirus exposure and HLA in healthy donors. Here immunoSEQ multiplex PCR was the method, and the copy in TCRdb shows in-frame clones only, minus some. The sample has 150,000 to 200,000 clones; around 86% are singletons. Trimming stripped 2 bases from V and 0 bases from J, with 14 bases between. In germline, CDR1 is MDHEN, CDR2 SYDVKM. The CDR3 runs 17 residues. The rearrangement joins TRBV28 to TRBJ2-1; D unclear. The TCR comes from a man aged 18 to 30 in good health and CMV-seropositive. Material: PBMCs. CDR3 nucleotide sequence: TGTGCCAGCAGTTTAGCCCGATCTACCCCCTCCTACAATGAGCAGTTCTTC. This sequence encodes CASSLARSTPSYNEQFF.